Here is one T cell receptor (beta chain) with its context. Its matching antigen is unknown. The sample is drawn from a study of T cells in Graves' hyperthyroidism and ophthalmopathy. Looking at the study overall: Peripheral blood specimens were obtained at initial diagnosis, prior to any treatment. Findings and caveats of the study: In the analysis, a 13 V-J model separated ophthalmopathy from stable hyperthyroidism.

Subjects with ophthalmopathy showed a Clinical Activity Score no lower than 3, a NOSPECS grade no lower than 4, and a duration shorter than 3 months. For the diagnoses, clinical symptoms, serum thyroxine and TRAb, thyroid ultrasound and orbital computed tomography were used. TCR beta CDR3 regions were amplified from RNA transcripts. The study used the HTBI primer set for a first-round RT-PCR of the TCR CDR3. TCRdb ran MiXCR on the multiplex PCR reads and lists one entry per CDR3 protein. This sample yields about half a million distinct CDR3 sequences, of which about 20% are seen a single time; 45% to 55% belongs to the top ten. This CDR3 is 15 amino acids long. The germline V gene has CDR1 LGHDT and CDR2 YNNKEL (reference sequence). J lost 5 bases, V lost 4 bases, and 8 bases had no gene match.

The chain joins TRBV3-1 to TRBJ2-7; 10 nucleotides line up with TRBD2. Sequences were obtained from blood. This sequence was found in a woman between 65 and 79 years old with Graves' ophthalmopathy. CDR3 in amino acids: CASSPIAGGMDEQYF. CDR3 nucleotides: TGTGCCAGCAGCCCGATAGCGGGAGGAATGGACGAGCAGTACTTC.